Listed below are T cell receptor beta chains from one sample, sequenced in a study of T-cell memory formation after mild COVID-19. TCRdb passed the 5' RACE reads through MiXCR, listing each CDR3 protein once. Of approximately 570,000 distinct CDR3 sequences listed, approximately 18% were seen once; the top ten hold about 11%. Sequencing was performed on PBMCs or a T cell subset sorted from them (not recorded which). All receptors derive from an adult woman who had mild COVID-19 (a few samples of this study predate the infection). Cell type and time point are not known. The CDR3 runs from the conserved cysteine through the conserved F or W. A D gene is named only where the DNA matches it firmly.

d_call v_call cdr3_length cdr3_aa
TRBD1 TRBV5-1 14 CASSSGQANQPQHF
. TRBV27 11 CASTRRSEQFF
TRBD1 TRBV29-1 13 CSAIDRGGTEAFF
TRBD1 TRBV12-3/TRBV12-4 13 CASSWGTEETQYF
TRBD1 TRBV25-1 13 CASGPGQGYEQFF
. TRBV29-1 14 CSVEALTGSREQYF
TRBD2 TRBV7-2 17 CASSLARWTSGSDEQFF
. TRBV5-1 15 CASSLGQKSYNEQFF
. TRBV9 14 CASSLAGDDYEQYF
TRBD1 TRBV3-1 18 CASSQDRVLRDRGLQAFF
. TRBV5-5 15 CASSWRQDNTGELFF
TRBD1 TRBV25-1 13 CASGTGSYNEQFF
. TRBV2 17 CASSGRGLAGPSYEQYF
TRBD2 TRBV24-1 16 CATSAGKRERGETQYF
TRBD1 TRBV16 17 CASSHDLGQGLSYEQYF
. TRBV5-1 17 CASSLAGGGSYNSPLHF
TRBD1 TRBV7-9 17 CASSTRTGPTQRETQYF
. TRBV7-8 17 CASSWIPSGSSSYEQYF
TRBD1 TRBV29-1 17 CSVEDHHEGARENIQYF
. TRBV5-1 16 CARSWSTSPAYNEQFF
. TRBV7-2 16 CASSLVGAALTYEQYF
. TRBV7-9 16 CASRTARAPSADTQYF
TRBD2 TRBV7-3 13 CASSLGGEKTQYF
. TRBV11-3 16 CASSLAYVGGMETQYF
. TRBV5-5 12 CASSSTLDTQYF
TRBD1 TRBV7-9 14 CASSTEGQGYEQYF
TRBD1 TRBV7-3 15 CASSSDRVNYNEQFF
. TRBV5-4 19 CASSLPSGRIRTSTDTQYF
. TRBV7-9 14 CASSRGDSLREGDF
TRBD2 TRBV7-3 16 CASSLGLAGGLNEQFF
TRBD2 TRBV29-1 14 CSVDVAGDSYEQYF
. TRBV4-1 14 CASSLATGRGEQYF
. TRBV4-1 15 CASSPTGPYQETQYF
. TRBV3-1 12 CASSQGPYEQYF
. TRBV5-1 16 CASSLAGGSINEKLFF
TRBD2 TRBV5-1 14 CASGLAGSTDTQYF
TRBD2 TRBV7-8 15 CASSTSGGYIGELFF
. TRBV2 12 CASSDWGNEQYF
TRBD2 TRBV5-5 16 CASSFGLAGGINEQFF
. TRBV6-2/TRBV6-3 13 CASRYSSTAEQYF
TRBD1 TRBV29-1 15 CSVSRDRSSGNTIYF
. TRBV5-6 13 CASTPLGQETQYF
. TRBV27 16 CASSGQISGLSDEQFF
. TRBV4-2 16 CASSPSDRDGQETQYF
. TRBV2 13 CASSVGTTYEQYF
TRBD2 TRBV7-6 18 CASSSTSGAVTNTGELFF
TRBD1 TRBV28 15 CASSSATGDQETQYF
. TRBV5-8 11 CASSLVRFQFF
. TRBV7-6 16 CASSSIRGGPGNTIYF
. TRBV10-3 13 CAIMGALWDEQYF
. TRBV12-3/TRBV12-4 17 CASSLERAGTEDEKLFF
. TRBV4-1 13 CASSQAGTYEQYF
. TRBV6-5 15 CASSYTGDGTDTQYF
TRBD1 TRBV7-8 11 CASAGGTGAFF
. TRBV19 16 CASKHGDNMRDNEQFF
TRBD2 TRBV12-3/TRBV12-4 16 CASSLLAGIFSDTQYF
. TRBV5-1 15 CASSLDSESSYEQYF